This TCR beta chain comes out of a study of HIV-infected patients and healthy controls. cDNA was made from about 510 ng RNA using alpha and beta constant primers. Separate chain-specific third strand synthesis with multiplexing indices produced the alpha and beta libraries. Ligation attached cDNA to a 5' RACE adapter that carried a random hexamer and SP2 site. TCRdb redid the calling of the 5' RACE reads with MiXCR, one entry per CDR3 protein. The sample lists roughly 10,000 distinct CDR3 sequences; over 8% were seen once. J was trimmed by 7 bases and V by 2 bases; bases with no gene match: 9. The germline CDR1 and CDR2 sequences are SGHRS and YFSETQ. The CDR3 sequence is 17 residues long. All unsorted peripheral T cells were captured because whole blood was used without fractionation. Study-level results: HIV+ repertoires were severely depleted of MAIT alpha-chain CDR3s, unlike healthy controls.

This clonotype appeared many times. Its antigen is still unknown. The sample consisted of blood, taken before antiretroviral therapy. The sequence was obtained from an adult with HIV infection. The donor label of this sample is uncertain. The V and J genes are TRBV5-1 and TRBJ2-2; TRBD2 matches 12 bases. CDR3 bases: TGCGCCAGCAGCTTTGACTGGACTAGCGGGATGGTCGGGGAGCTGTTTTTT. Amino acid sequence: CASSFDWTSGMVGELFF. The full variable domain, rest sourced from reference TRBV5-1 and TRBJ2-2, is KAGVTQTPRYLIKTRGQQVTLSCSPISGHRSVSWYQQTPGQGLQFLFEYFSETQRNKGNFPGRFSGRQFSNSRSEMNVSTLELGDSALYLCASSFDWTSGMVGELFFGEGSRLTVL.